These T cell receptor delta chains were read from a single sample in a study of gamma-delta T cells after stem cell transplantation. TCRdb called clones from the RT-PCR reads again using CATT. The sample shows 12,000 to 15,000 delta-chain clones, approximately 32% of them seen only once. Material: gamma-delta T cells. These receptors came from a human donor. It is not recorded whose cells these are; they may come from a transplant donor. Each CDR3 is given with its conserved first and last residue. A D gene is named only where the DNA matches it firmly. Clone size appears in some rows only: once, few, many, or a class for an expanded clone.

d_call,v_call,clone_size,cdr3_length,j_call,cdr3_nt,cdr3_aa
TRDD3,TRDV2,NA,25,TRDJ1,TGTGCCTGTGACTGCGTGGTTTGTTTAGTAACGAAGGGGGGGATACTCGGCAAATACACCGATAAACTCATCTTT,CACDCVVCLVTKGGILGKYTDKLIF
NA,TRDV1,few,18,TRDJ1,TGTGCTCTTGGGGAACTTGGGCTACCCCTTGCCCACACCGATAAACTCATCTTT,CALGELGLPLAHTDKLIF
TRDD3,TRDV2,few,20,TRDJ3,TGTGCCTGTGACACGGTTACTGGGGGAGACCGCTCCTGGGACACCCGACAGATGTTTTTC,CACDTVTGGDRSWDTRQMFF
TRDD3,TRDV2,NA,17,TRDJ1,TGTGCCTGTGACGCAGCCCCTTACTGGGGGATACGAGAGAAACTCATCTTT,CACDAAPYWGIREKLIF
TRDD3,TRDV2,few,19,TRDJ1,TGTGCCTGTGACCGCTATCCCCACTGGGGGATACAGGGGACCGATAAACTCATCTTT,CACDRYPHWGIQGTDKLIF
NA,TRDV1,few,14,TRDJ1,TGTGCTCTTGGGGAACCTCCACTGCCCCATAAACTCATCTTT,CALGEPPLPHKLIF
NA,TRDV1,NA,19,TRDJ2,TGTGCTCTTGGGGAAGGTCACTGGGACCAACCGAACCAGACAGCACAACTCTTCTTT,CALGEGHWDQPNQTAQLFF
TRDD3,TRDV2,few,24,TRDJ3,TGTGCCTGTGACACCGTATTCCTTCCACGGGGGATACGGGGATGCTCCTGGGACACCCGACAGATGTTTTTC,CACDTVFLPRGIRGCSWDTRQMFF
TRDD3,TRDV2,NA,19,TRDJ2,TGTGCCTGTGACCCAGTAAGTGGTGGTCTGGGGGATAGGGGAGCACAACTCTTCTTT,CACDPVSGGLGDRGAQLFF
NA,TRDV1,NA,23,TRDJ1,TGTGCTCTTGGGTACTCCTTCCTACACTGTAAGGTACGGGGGGATACCTACACCGATAAACTCATCTTT,CALGYSFLHCKVRGDTYTDKLIF
TRDD3,TRDV3,NA,20,TRDJ3,TGTGCCTCCCGACCCCTACTGGGGGATACCGGCTCCTGGGACACCCGACAGATGTTTTTC,CASRPLLGDTGSWDTRQMFF
TRDD3,TRDV2,NA,18,TRDJ3,TGTGCCTGTGACACAAGGGGGGATAGCTCCTGGGACACCCGAAAAATGTTTTTC,CACDTRGDSSWDTRKMFF
TRDD3,TRDV1,NA,23,TRDJ1,TGTGCTCTTGGGGAAGGTCCAAGGCGTACTGGGGGATTTAAGAACAAGTACACCGATAAACTCATCTTT,CALGEGPRRTGGFKNKYTDKLIF
TRDD3,TRDV2,few,17,TRDJ1,TGTGCCTGTGACCTAAAAACTGGGGGATACCGCACCGATAAACTCATCTTT,CACDLKTGGYRTDKLIF
TRDD3,TRDV2,few,18,TRDJ3,TGTGCCTGTGACACCTGGGGGATACCCGGCTGGGACACCCGACAGATGTTTTTC,CACDTWGIPGWDTRQMFF
TRDD3,TRDV1,NA,22,TRDJ1,TGTGCTCTTGGGGAGCCTCCCTTTCCTACTGGGGGATACGCCACGCCTTATGATAAACTCATCTTT,CALGEPPFPTGGYATPYDKLIF
TRDD3,TRDV2,few,19,TRDJ3,TGTGCCTGTGACACTCTATCTGGGGGCCACTCCTGGGACACCCGACAGATGTTTTTC,CACDTLSGGHSWDTRQMFF
TRDD3,TRDV1,few,19,TRDJ1,TGTGCTCTTGGGGAACTAGTTTACCCCCTGGGGGACGCCACCGATAAACTCATCTTT,CALGELVYPLGDATDKLIF
NA,TRDV1,few,15,TRDJ1,TGTGCTCTTGGAGAAATTCCCGTATACACCGATAAACTCATCTTT,CALGEIPVYTDKLIF
NA,TRDV1,few,15,TRDJ1,TGTGCTCTTGAGAAGGGAAAGGGGTACGCCGATAAACTCATCTTT,CALEKGKGYADKLIF
TRDD3,TRDV1,NA,21,TRDJ4,TGTGCTCTTGGAGACCCCAGAAAAAAACGTACTGGGGGATTCCTCGCCAGACCCCTGATCTTT,CALGDPRKKRTGGFLARPLIF
NA,TRDV1,NA,19,TRDJ1,TGTGCTGTTGGGGAACTTTTCCGGCCATCGCTCAGGGACACCGATAAACTCATCTTT,CAVGELFRPSLRDTDKLIF
NA,TRDV1,few,19,TRDJ3,TGTGCTCTTGGGGTCAATCCTTGGGATTGGGGAGGGGACACCCGACAGATGTTTTTC,CALGVNPWDWGGDTRQMFF
TRDD3,TRDV2,NA,20,TRDJ3,TGTGCCTGTGACACTCTCTTCACTGGGGTATACTCCTGTGACACCCGCCAGATGTTTTTC,CACDTLFTGVYSCDTRQMFF
TRDD3,TRDV1,NA,19,TRDJ1,TGTGCTCTTGGGGAACTACTTTCGTACTGGGGGATACAGGGCGATAAACTCATCTTT,CALGELLSYWGIQGDKLIF
TRDD3,TRDV1,few,19,TRDJ1,TGTGCTCTTGGGGAACTCGTTTCCTACTGGGGGACCCACACCGATAAACTCATCTTT,CALGELVSYWGTHTDKLIF
NA,TRDV3,NA,14,TRDJ1,TGTGCCTTTAACGACCTTCCCCCATATCATAGACTCATCTTT,CAFNDLPPYHRLIF
NA,TRAV29/DV5,NA,21,TRDJ2,TGTGCAGCAAGCCGCGGGGCTTTTCCTTCCGCGTACTCCTTATTGGCAGCACAACTCTTCTTT,CAASRGAFPSAYSLLAAQLFF
TRDD3,TRDV2,NA,18,TRDJ2,TGTGCCTGTGACGTCTTACTGGGGGATACGCTTATGACAGCACAACTCTTCTTT,CACDVLLGDTLMTAQLFF
TRDD3,TRDV1,few,19,TRDJ1,TGTGCTCTTGGGGAACCCGATAGGAGTACTGGGGGACCGACCCGTGGGCTCATCTTT,CALGEPDRSTGGPTRGLIF
TRDD3,TRDV1,few,19,TRDJ3,TGTGCTCTTGGGGAACTAGATCCGGGGATAATCAGGGACACCCGACAGATGTTTTTC,CALGELDPGIIRDTRQMFF
TRDD3,TRDV3,NA,18,TRDJ1,TGTGCCTTCCGGGAGGATGGATGGGGGAGGACCTACACCGATAAACTCATCTTT,CAFREDGWGRTYTDKLIF
TRDD3,TRDV2,NA,17,TRDJ3,TGTGCCTGTGACAGGATACGACATTTCTGGGACACCCGACAGATGTTTTTC,CACDRIRHFWDTRQMFF
NA,TRDV3,NA,17,TRDJ1,TGTGCTACTGGCGCCCCCCACGTGGTCCCATACACCGATAAACTCATCTTT,CATGAPHVVPYTDKLIF
NA,TRDV1,once,18,TRDJ1,TGTGCTCTTGGGGCCCAAGGGGAGGGGGTCCCGTACACCGATAAACTCATCTTT,CALGAQGEGVPYTDKLIF
TRDD3,TRDV3,NA,22,TRDJ1,TGTGCCTGCCACGCTTATAGCGATTGTACTGGGGGATCCCTAATATACACCGATAAACTCATCTTT,CACHAYSDCTGGSLIYTDKLIF
NA,TRDV1,NA,18,TRDJ1,TGTGCTCTTGGAGTATGGGCTACATTAGGTTGTTACACCGATAAACTCATCTTT,CALGVWATLGCYTDKLIF
TRDD2,TRDV3,few,18,TRDJ1,TGTGCCTCGAACCTTCCTACGAGGTCTGGGGATAAAGCCGATAAACTCATCTTT,CASNLPTRSGDKADKLIF
TRDD3,TRDV2,NA,20,TRDJ1,TGTGCCTGTGACGGCCGTAGAGGCTGGGGGAGACGAAAGGACACCGATAAACTCATCTTT,CACDGRRGWGRRKDTDKLIF
TRDD3,TRDV2,NA,23,TRDJ3,TGTGCCTGTGACCTACGCCTTACTGGGGGATACGTCGGGACATCCTGGGACACCCGACAGATGTTTTTC,CACDLRLTGGYVGTSWDTRQMFF
TRDD3,TRDV3,NA,14,TRDJ1,TGTGCTACCTCCCCGAAACTGGGGGAGAGGCGACTCATCTTT,CATSPKLGERRLIF
TRDD3,TRDV3,few,15,TRDJ1,TGTGCCTCCTCTACTGGGGGATATAAGACCGATAAACTCATCTTT,CASSTGGYKTDKLIF
NA,TRDV1,few,24,TRDJ3,TGTGCTCTTGGGGAAGAGGCCGAACGATCCGGGGGGGCCCTTAGCTCCTGGGACACCCGACAGATGTTTTTC,CALGEEAERSGGALSSWDTRQMFF
TRDD3,TRDV1,NA,20,TRDJ1,TGTGCTCTTGGAGACCGTACTGGGGGAGGGTATAGGGATGGCACCGATAAACTCATCTTT,CALGDRTGGGYRDGTDKLIF
TRDD3,TRDV1,NA,16,TRDJ1,TGTGCTCGTGGGACTCCTAGTACTGGGGGAACGGATAAACTCATCTTT,CARGTPSTGGTDKLIF
TRDD3,TRDV2,NA,18,TRDJ3,TGTGCCTGTGACTTACTGGGGGATCATCCCTTGGACACCCGACAGATGTTTTTC,CACDLLGDHPLDTRQMFF
TRDD3,TRDV2,NA,20,TRDJ1,TGTGCCTGTGACGGGGACTCTAACTGGGGGATACAACCGTACACCGATAAACTCATCTTT,CACDGDSNWGIQPYTDKLIF
TRDD3,TRDV2,few,17,TRDJ1,TGTGCCTGTGACACCGGAGGTCTGGGGGATACCTTTAATAAACTCATCTTT,CACDTGGLGDTFNKLIF
TRDD3,TRDV2,NA,21,TRDJ3,TGTGCCTGTGACTCCCTCCTGTACTGGGGGGCACTCTCCTGGGACACCCGACAGATGTTTTTC,CACDSLLYWGALSWDTRQMFF
NA,TRDV2,NA,18,TRDJ3,TGTGCCTGTGACACTGGGGGCTCAAAGGACTGGGACACCCGACAGATGTTTTTC,CACDTGGSKDWDTRQMFF
TRDD3,TRDV2,NA,17,TRDJ1,TGTGCCTGTGACAACCCTACTGGGGGAGTGTACACCGATAAACTCATCTTT,CACDNPTGGVYTDKLIF
TRDD3,TRDV2,NA,15,TRDJ1,TGTGCCTGTGTGCTCGGTCTGGGGGATACCCGTAAACTCATCTTT,CACVLGLGDTRKLIF
NA,TRDV2,NA,18,TRDJ3,TGTGCCTGTGACACCAAAACAACCAACTCCTGGGACACCCGACAGATGTTTTTC,CACDTKTTNSWDTRQMFF
NA,TRDV1,few,13,TRDJ1,TGTGCTCTGGGAGTACTGGCGGGCAATAAACTCATCTTT,CALGVLAGNKLIF
TRDD3,TRDV3,NA,25,TRDJ1,TGTGCCTTTGACCTCATCTCGAAAGGGGGGATACGCTCTGTCGATGGCCCCTATGGGAACGATAAACTCATCTTT,CAFDLISKGGIRSVDGPYGNDKLIF
TRDD3,TRDV2,NA,18,TRDJ3,TGTGCCTGTGACACCGGGGGATACGCGTTTTGGGACACCCGACAGATGTTTTTC,CACDTGGYAFWDTRQMFF
TRDD3,TRDV2,few,15,TRDJ1,TGTGCCTGTGACACCCAGGGATACAACACCGATAAACTCATCTTT,CACDTQGYNTDKLIF
NA,TRDV1,few,22,TRDJ1,TGCGCTCTTGGGGAACCCCCTTTCTTACATGAGGGAACCGGCCTGTACACCGATAAACTCATCTTT,CALGEPPFLHEGTGLYTDKLIF
TRDD3,TRDV2,NA,19,TRDJ3,TGTGCCTGTGACGCATACTGGGGTCATAGCTCCTGGGACACCCGACAGATGTTTTTC,CACDAYWGHSSWDTRQMFF
NA,TRAV29/DV5,few,23,TRDJ1,TGTGCAGCAAGAGAATCTTCCGGAGGAGGGGGACTGAACCCTAGAGGAGTCACCGATAAACTCATCTTT,CAARESSGGGGLNPRGVTDKLIF